The 22 T cell receptor beta chains presented below share a single source sample, sequenced in a study of regulatory T cells in long-lasting Graves disease. Assembly of TCR beta libraries relied on iRepertoire HTBI primers together with Arm-PCR of CDR3 regions. TCRdb processed the multiplex PCR reads anew with MiXCR; each CDR3 protein has one entry. This table holds some 440,000 distinct CDR3 sequences, about a fifth found once. Time point here: persistent/refractory GD, antithyroid drugs over 5 years with positive TRAb. Preparation of the TCR library used RNA extracted from PBMCs. The sample here was peripheral blood mononuclear cells (PBMCs), taken when the disease was refractory, from a patient treated with antithyroid drugs. The receptors originated from a female donor with Graves disease.

At least ten counts were recorded for this clonotype. The rearrangement links TRBV27 to TRBJ2-7, with 7 bases lining up with TRBD2. The V segment lost 3 bases and the J segment 6 bases; nucleotides outside the gene matches: 8. Germline V gene sequence: CDR1 MNHEY, CDR2 SMNVEV (reference sequence). The CDR3 covers 14 residues. The CDR3 here is CASSFVPSGGEQYF. CDR3 sequence (DNA): TGTGCCAGCAGTTTTGTCCCCTCGGGGGGCGAGCAGTACTTC.

This clonotype showed up just once. The rearrangement uses TRBV4-3 and TRBJ1-2; 8 bases align to TRBD1. J gave up 1 base and V 3 bases, and 7 bases lay outside the gene matches. This CDR3 spans 16 amino acids. CDR1 LGHNA and CDR2 YSLEER come from the germline V gene. The chain's CDR3 is CASSQPGQGVNYGYTF. The CDR3, as DNA: TGCGCCAGCAGCCAGCCCGGACAGGGAGTTAACTATGGCTACACCTTC.

This clonotype was seen a few times. The chain has TRBV29-1 and TRBJ2-3; 8 nucleotides align to TRBD1. V dropped 6 bases and J dropped 2; count of bases not matched to a gene: 4. The germline V gene has CDR1 SQVTM and CDR2 ANQGSEA. The CDR3 has 13 residues. The CDR3 DNA reads TGCAGCGTGGACAGGGCACTCACAGATACGCAGTATTTT. The encoded protein is CSVDRALTDTQYF.

The chain couples TRBV9 to TRBJ2-5; a weak D match, TRBD1 (6 bases). Trimming took 4 bases from V and 2 from J, leaving 18 bases between them. CDR1 SGDLS and CDR2 YYNGEE come from the germline V gene. The CDR3 spans 16 residues. The CDR3, as DNA: TGTGCCAGCAGCTCAACCCCGGGACACGAACAAGAGACCCAGTACTTC. Its translation is CASSSTPGHEQETQYF.

This sequence joins TRBV25-1 and TRBJ2-5; a weak D match, TRBD1 (5 bases). CDR3 length: 18 residues. V lost 3 bases, J lost 5 bases, and 25 bases lay in between. Germline assignment: CDR1 MGHDK and CDR2 SYGVNS. The CDR3, as DNA: TGTGCCAGCAGTGACGTTCACGGCAGGGTTGAGGACCGGGAGACCCAGTACTTC. It translates to CASSDVHGRVEDRETQYF. Drawing the rest from reference TRBV25-1 and TRBJ2-5, the complete variable domain is EADIYQTPRYLVIGTGKKITLECSQTMGHDKMYWYQQDPGMELHLIHYSYGVNSTEKGDLSSESTVSRIRTEHFPLTLESARPSHTSQYLCASSDVHGRVEDRETQYFGPGTRLLVL.

This clonotype has at least ten counts. One end of the junction varies from germline; a read error may be responsible. The chain has TRBV2 and TRBJ1-4, with a tentative D call TRBD1 (6 bases). CDR3 length equals 15 residues. Germline-derived CDR1 and CDR2 are SNHLY and FYNNEI. CDR3 protein: CASRLETGRNGKLFF. The DNA for the CDR3 is TGTGCCAGCAGATTAGAGACAGGAAGGAATGGAAAACTGTTTTTT.

This clonotype was counted a few times. Written as DNA, the CDR3 is TGCGCCAGCAGCCTCGACAGGGTGCGGTACGAGCAGTACTTC. It translates to CASSLDRVRYEQYF. The chain employs TRBV5-1 and TRBJ2-7; 7 nucleotides match TRBD1. CDR1 is SGHRS and CDR2 is YFSETQ in the germline V gene. CDR3 length: 14 amino acids. V lost 4 bases to trimming and J lost 4 bases; unmatched junction nucleotides: 8.

The rearrangement uses TRBV20-1 and TRBJ2-7; D not resolved. Germline lookup yields CDR1 DFQATT and CDR2 SNEGSKA (reference sequence). The CDR3 loop spans 14 amino acids. V lost 6 bases to trimming and J lost 4 bases, with 19 bases between them. As DNA, the CDR3 is TGCAGTGCAAAAGTCACTGGCAATGTTTACGAGCAGTACTTC. It codes for CSAKVTGNVYEQYF.

On this clonotype itself: A clone one base away is much larger, so this may be a read error. The gene calls are TRBV7-2 and TRBJ2-7; D assignment may be TRBD1 or TRBD2 (6 bases each). The V gene lost 5 bases and the J gene lost 2 bases, with 19 bases spanning the gap. The germline CDR1 and CDR2 sequences are SGHTA and FQGNSA. This CDR3 has 16 amino acids. CDR3 DNA: TGTGCCAGCAGCGCCACCGCGGGACATGGTACCTACGAGCAGTACTTC. This sequence encodes CASSATAGHGTYEQYF.

This clonotype showed up many times. J is TRBJ2-7 and V is TRBV12-3 or TRBV12-4, with D maybe TRBD2 (6 bases). The V end was cut by 0 bases, the J end by 3 bases, with 12 bases between. The CDR3 sequence is 15 residues long. CDR3 protein: CASSLAGRSGYEQYF. In DNA form, the CDR3 reads TGTGCCAGCAGTTTAGCAGGGAGGTCGGGCTACGAGCAGTACTTC.

In regard to this clonotype: A read error likely explains this, since a far larger clone differs by one base. The J gene is TRBJ2-7, the V gene TRBV13; TRBD1 matches 7 bases. The CDR3 has 14 amino acids. Germline CDR1 PRHDT, CDR2 FYEKMQ (reference sequence). CDR3 sequence (DNA): TGTGTCAGCAGCTTAGGGGGCGCATCCTACGAGCAGTACTTC. This gives the protein CVSSLGGASYEQYF.

This clonotype was detected ten times or more. The chain links TRBV28 to TRBJ1-1; tentative D call: TRBD1 (5 bases). The germline gives CDR1 MDHEN, CDR2 SYDVKM. This CDR3 spans 13 amino acids. Between the trimmed V and J ends, which lost 8 bases and 4 bases, there was a span of 14 bases. The CDR3 is CASGPGGGTEAFF. For the CDR3, the DNA is TGTGCCAGCGGTCCTGGTGGGGGCACTGAAGCTTTCTTT.

V usage is TRBV2 and J usage is TRBJ1-5, with D perhaps TRBD1 (5 bases). From germline, CDR1 is SNHLY and CDR2 FYNNEI. The CDR3 sequence is 15 residues long. Trimming pared 6 bases from V and 7 bases from J, leaving 19 bases between. The CDR3 sequence is CASRPQGLEIQPQHF. The CDR3 coding sequence is TGTGCCAGCAGACCCCAGGGCCTCGAGATACAGCCCCAGCATTTT.

This clonotype appeared many times. The CDR3, as DNA: TGTGCCAGCACCCTAAGTGGGGATTTCTACGAGCAGTACTTC. It codes for CASTLSGDFYEQYF. This chain links TRBV28 with TRBJ2-7; D not resolved. The CDR3 loop spans 14 amino acids. Germline-derived CDR1 and CDR2 are MDHEN and SYDVKM. V was cut by 7 bases and J by 3 bases, with 16 bases left in between.

CDR3: CATRLPDRGSTDTQYF. CDR3 DNA sequence: TGTGCCACTAGGCTTCCGGACAGGGGCAGCACAGATACGCAGTATTTT. This chain links TRBV27 with TRBJ2-3; 9 nucleotides agree with TRBD1. The CDR3 length is 16 residues. Germline V gene data show CDR1 as MNHEY and CDR2 as SMNVEV (reference sequence). J was trimmed by 0 bases and V by 10 bases; bases with no gene match: 11.

The CDR3 region has the DNA TGTGCCAGCAGCTTAGTATCCCGACACCCCTCCTACGAGCAGTACTTC. Its translation: CASSLVSRHPSYEQYF. This chain links TRBV7-8 with TRBJ2-7; the D is unclear. Per the germline V gene, CDR1 is SGHVS and CDR2 is FQNEAQ. Trimming stripped 1 base from V and 0 bases from J, with 13 bases between. The CDR3 runs 16 residues.

Here the CDR3 reads CASSRGENYGYTF. The CDR3 coding sequence is TGTGCCAGTAGTAGAGGGGAGAACTATGGCTACACCTTC. The rearrangement joins TRBV19 to TRBJ1-2, with a possible D match to TRBD1 (5 bases). Trimming shortened V by 4 bases and J by 2 bases, and 8 bases separated the two germline ends. This CDR3 is built from 13 residues. Germline V gene data show CDR1 as LNHDA and CDR2 as SQIVND (reference sequence).

This clonotype occurred many times. The V and J genes are TRBV11-2 and TRBJ2-7; TRBD2 matches at 8 bases. The CDR3 runs to 16 residues. Germline CDR1 SGHAT, CDR2 FQNNGV. Unmatched junction bases numbered 14, after V lost 6 bases and J lost 4 bases. CDR3 coding DNA: TGTGCCAGCAGTCCAAGGGTGGGACTAGGGATATACGAGCAGTACTTC. This sequence encodes CASSPRVGLGIYEQYF.

The V call is TRBV27, the J call TRBJ1-1; D is perhaps TRBD1 (5 bases). CDR3 length: 13 amino acids. Between the trimmed V and J ends, which lost 8 bases and 4 bases, there was a span of 14 bases. Per germline, CDR1 MNHEY and CDR2 SMNVEV (reference sequence). CDR3 nucleotide sequence: TGTGCCAGCTCAAGGGGCTACGGCACTGAAGCTTTCTTT. Translation gives CASSRGYGTEAFF.

This sequence joins TRBV7-8 and TRBJ1-5; the match to TRBD1 covers 9 bases. The CDR3 length is 16 residues. CDR1 and CDR2 from the germline V gene are SGHVS and FQNEAQ. V shed 6 bases, J shed 0 bases, and the junction held 6 bases outside the gene matches. The CDR3 DNA sequence: TGTGCCAGCAGTTCACAGGGGGCGCGTAGCAATCAGCCCCAGCATTTT. Translating gives CASSSQGARSNQPQHF.

This clonotype was seen only a few times. The gene calls are TRBV5-5 and TRBJ2-7, with TRBD2 as a possible D gene (6 bases). This CDR3 spans 15 amino acids. Germline lookup yields CDR1 SGHKS and CDR2 YYEKEE (reference sequence). The V and J ends lost 4 bases and 6 bases respectively, with 20 bases between them. Written as DNA, the CDR3 is TGTGCCAGCAGCCCCCGGGAGACCGGTTGGGGCGAGCAGTACTTC. Amino acid sequence: CASSPRETGWGEQYF.

This clonotype was counted ten times or more. The chain recombines TRBV28 with TRBJ1-2; D ambiguous. This CDR3 has 16 residues. Trimming cost V 3 bases and J 8 bases, with 22 bases left between them. The germline V gene encodes CDR1 MDHEN and CDR2 SYDVKM. CDR3 amino acids: CASSFPPPELAGGYTF. The CDR3 DNA follows: TGTGCCAGCAGTTTCCCTCCTCCAGAACTGGCGGGCGGCTACACCTTC.